Below, 26 T cell receptor beta chains from the same sample are listed, as sequenced in a study of blood T cell repertoires in COVID-19. Libraries were prepared by immunoSEQ multiplex PCR; TCRdb keeps only in-frame clonotypes and omits some of them. The sample has some 90,000 clones; about 80% are singletons. The sample comprised peripheral blood. These receptors were taken from a man aged 65 to 79 with active or convalescent COVID-19.

This chain's CDR3 is CASRGPSQETQYF. Written as DNA, the CDR3 is TGTGCCAGCAGGGGGCCGTCGCAAGAGACCCAGTACTTC. The genes are TRBV2 and TRBJ2-5; D is possibly TRBD1 (5 bases). The V end lost 6 bases, the J end lost 2 bases, and 10 bases lay between the germline ends. This CDR3 region has 13 residues. The germline CDR1 and CDR2 sequences are SNHLY and FYNNEI.

V gene TRBV12-3 or TRBV12-4 combines with J gene TRBJ2-1; D ambiguous. V lost 6 bases and J lost 2, with 8 bases in between. The CDR3 has 13 residues. The DNA of the CDR3 is TGTGCCAGCAGCCAGTCAACCTACAATGAGCAGTTCTTC. Its translation is CASSQSTYNEQFF.

V and J are TRBV7-2 and TRBJ2-1, with TRBD2 as a possible D gene (5 bases). This CDR3 contains 15 residues. CDR1 is SGHTA and CDR2 is FQGNSA in the germline V gene. The V gene lost 5 bases and the J gene lost 1 base, with 12 bases spanning the gap. In nucleotides, the CDR3 is TGTGCCAGCAGCCCAGGCGGACTTTCCTACAATGAGCAGTTCTTC. It translates to CASSPGGLSYNEQFF.

Details on this clone: The junction does not match germline at one end; this may be a read error. The gene calls are TRBV2 and TRBJ1-5, with unresolved D. From germline, CDR1 is SNHLY and CDR2 FYNNEI. CDR3 length: 14 amino acids. The CDR3 here is CASREGGSNQPQHF. Written as DNA, the CDR3 is TGTGCCAGCAGGGAAGGAGGGAGCAATCAGCCCCAGCATTTT. Filled out from reference TRBV2 and TRBJ1-5, the complete variable domain reads EPEVTQTPSHQVTQMGQEVILRCVPISNHLYFYWYRQILGQKVEFLVSFYNNEISEKSEIFDDQFSVERPDGSNFTLKIRSTKLEDSAMYFCASREGGSNQPQHFGDGTRLSIL.

In DNA, the CDR3 is TGTGCCAGCAGTTCCCTACAGGGAGGGAGCACTGAAGCTTTCTTT. It is translated as CASSSLQGGSTEAFF. The chain recombines TRBV27 with TRBJ1-1, with TRBD1 as a possible D gene (6 bases). Germline V gene lookup returns CDR1 MNHEY and CDR2 SMNVEV (reference sequence). The CDR3 totals 15 residues. V was trimmed by 4 bases and J by 4 bases, leaving 16 bases between them.

The CDR3 sequence: CASSTGTTPRQYF. The CDR3 DNA reads TGTGCCAGCAGTACCGGGACAACTCCGCGGCAGTACTTC. The rearrangement uses TRBV12-3 or TRBV12-4 and TRBJ2-7; D might be TRBD1 (6 bases). V was pared by 5 bases and J by 9 bases, with 17 bases between. The CDR3 has 13 residues.

V and J are TRBV20-1 and TRBJ1-4, with 7 positions matching TRBD1. Germline V lookup: CDR1 DFQATT, CDR2 SNEGSKA (reference sequence). With 3 bases clipped from V and 8 bases from J, the junction kept 15 bases outside the gene matches. The CDR3 runs to 16 residues. The CDR3, as DNA: TGCAGTGCTAGTATAGGGGGCGCATCTTCAGGAGAAAAACTGTTTTTT. Amino acids: CSASIGGASSGEKLFF.

Ten or more counts support this clone. The chain uses TRBV3-1 (or the pseudogene TRBV3-2) and TRBJ1-3; perhaps TRBD1 as D (6 bases). Germline assignment: CDR1 LGHDT and CDR2 YNNKEL (reference sequence). V dropped 3 bases and J dropped 7 bases, with 10 bases sitting between them. CDR3 length: 13 residues. In DNA, the CDR3 is TGTGCCAGCAGCCACCAAACAGGGAACACCATATATTTT. Encoded protein: CASSHQTGNTIYF.

This clone was counted only a few times. This chain links TRBV7-9 with TRBJ1-1; perhaps TRBD1 as D (5 bases). The CDR3 is 12 amino acids. The germline gives CDR1 SEHNR, CDR2 FQNEAQ (reference sequence). V dropped 6 bases and J dropped 8 bases, with 13 bases sitting between them. The CDR3 DNA is TGTGCCAGCAGACCTTATCAGGGAGAAGCTTTCTTT. Protein: CASRPYQGEAFF.

V gene TRBV7-3 combines with J gene TRBJ1-1, with 7 bases that match TRBD1. The CDR3 is made up of 14 amino acids. The V gene end was trimmed by 6 bases and the J gene end by 2 bases; junction bases not matched to a gene: 6. Germline values: CDR1 SGHTA, CDR2 FQGTGA. DNA of the CDR3: TGTGCCAGCAGACCCACAGGGGAAAACACTGAAGCTTTCTTT. It encodes CASRPTGENTEAFF.

The chain joins TRBV6-5 to TRBJ2-7, with D possibly being TRBD2 (7 bases). Trimming pared 7 bases from V and 2 bases from J, leaving 9 bases between. The germline V gene has CDR1 MNHEY and CDR2 SVGAGI. This CDR3 has 12 amino acids. For the CDR3, the DNA is TGTGCCAGCACGGGGGGCCCCTACGAGCAGTACTTC. This sequence encodes CASTGGPYEQYF.

The chain recombines TRBV19 with TRBJ2-3; D might be TRBD1 (5 bases). Germline V CDR1 and CDR2: LNHDA, SQIVND (reference sequence). The CDR3 sequence is 13 residues long. Trimming removed 8 bases at V and 5 bases at J, with 14 bases between. The CDR3 DNA sequence: TGTGCCAGTCGAGGACAACCCGGAGATACGCAGTATTTT. Translation: CASRGQPGDTQYF.

The chain combines TRBV7-2 with TRBJ1-5; TRBD1 agrees at 8 bases. Germline loops: CDR1 SGHTA, CDR2 FQGNSA. V was clipped by 5 bases and J by 3 bases; unmatched bases: 6. CDR3 length: 15 amino acids. The CDR3 protein is CASSRDRGPNQPQHF. CDR3 nucleotide sequence: TGTGCCAGCAGCAGAGACAGGGGCCCCAATCAGCCCCAGCATTTT. Supplemented by reference TRBV7-2 and TRBJ1-5, the full variable domain reads GAGVSQSPSNKVTEKGKDVELRCDPISGHTALYWYRQSLGQGLEFLIYFQGNSAPDKSGLPSDRFSAERTGGSVSTLTIQRTQQEDSAVYLCASSRDRGPNQPQHFGDGTRLSIL.

The chain combines TRBV4-1 with TRBJ2-1; D possibly corresponds to TRBD2 (5 bases). The V and J ends lost 0 bases and 12 bases respectively, with 12 bases between them. Germline V gene data show CDR1 as MGHRA and CDR2 as YSYEKL. This CDR3 contains 13 residues. CDR3 in DNA: TGCGCCAGCAGCCAAGATCCTAGCCGGGTGCAGTTCTTC. Encoded protein: CASSQDPSRVQFF.

The chain joins TRBV6-1 to TRBJ2-2; the D gene is possibly TRBD1 (5 bases). The CDR3 has 13 residues. V lost 3 bases and J lost 4, with 6 bases in between. From germline, CDR1 is MNHNS and CDR2 SASEGT. CDR3 nucleotide sequence: TGTGCCAGCAGTGATCAGGGCACCGGGGAGCTGTTTTTT. It codes for CASSDQGTGELFF.

The rearrangement uses TRBV4-2 and TRBJ2-7, with TRBD1 matching over 7 bases. Germline CDR1 LGHNA, CDR2 YNFKEQ. V was pared by 1 base and J by 4 bases, with 7 bases of the junction left unmatched. This CDR3 contains 15 residues. CDR3 loop: CASSQGAGGIYEQYF. The CDR3 nucleotides are TGTGCCAGCAGCCAAGGGGCAGGGGGAATTTACGAGCAGTACTTC.

This rearrangement joins TRBV3-1 (or the pseudogene TRBV3-2) to TRBJ2-3; 7 bases fit TRBD2. Trimming cost V 1 base and J 1 base; bases outside gene matches: 8. Germline V gives CDR1 LGHDT, CDR2 YNNKEL (reference sequence). This CDR3 spans 17 amino acids. This CDR3 is CASSQAFFAGGTDTQYF. The CDR3 DNA sequence: TGTGCCAGCAGCCAAGCCTTCTTTGCGGGAGGCACAGATACGCAGTATTTT.

The CDR3 DNA reads as TGTGCCAGTAGTATAGGACAGGGGAGAGTAACAGATACGCAGTATTTT. As protein: CASSIGQGRVTDTQYF. V and J are TRBV19 and TRBJ2-3, with 8 bases fitting TRBD1. Germline V gives CDR1 LNHDA, CDR2 SQIVND (reference sequence). Trimming cost V 1 base and J 3 bases; bases outside gene matches: 6. CDR3 length equals 16 residues. The entire variable domain, with the rest obtained from reference TRBV19 and TRBJ2-3, is as follows: DGGITQSPKYLFRKEGQNVTLSCEQNLNHDAMYWYRQDPGQGLRLIYYSQIVNDFQKGDIAEGYSVSREKKESFPLTVTSAQKNPTAFYLCASSIGQGRVTDTQYFGPGTRLTVL.

This clone was seen only a few times. The chain recombines TRBV21-1 with TRBJ2-7; TRBD1 reflects the table's D call only, with no check against the DNA. TRBV21-1 constitutes a pseudogene. The CDR3 sequence is 16 residues long. The chain's CDR3 is CASSKEVGDTEYEQYF. CDR3 DNA: TGTGCCAGCAGCAAAGAGGTGGGGGACACAGAATACGAGCAGTACTTC.

This clone was seen only a few times. This chain joins TRBV19 and TRBJ2-7, with 7 bases fitting TRBD1. This CDR3 region has 14 residues. V shed 3 bases and J 5 bases; nucleotides not matched to a gene: 7. Germline CDR1 is LNHDA and CDR2 is SQIVND (reference sequence). The DNA for the CDR3 is TGTGCCAGTAGTATCCGACAGGGTACCCACGAGCAGTACTTC. It yields the protein CASSIRQGTHEQYF.

V and J are TRBV11-3 and TRBJ2-1; weak D call: TRBD2 (6 bases). From germline, CDR1 is SGHNT and CDR2 YENEEA. CDR3 length: 16 residues. V dropped 3 bases and J dropped 2 bases, with 14 bases sitting between them. CDR3: CASSFGGPTPYNEQFF. CDR3 DNA: TGTGCCAGCAGCTTCGGGGGACCAACTCCCTACAATGAGCAGTTCTTC.

Only a few counts were recorded for this clone. The V and J genes are TRBV6-1 and TRBJ1-6; tentatively, D is TRBD1 (5 bases). CDR3 length: 15 residues. Per the germline V gene, CDR1 is MNHNS and CDR2 is SASEGT. V lost 2 bases and J lost 5, with 10 bases in between. The CDR3 DNA follows: TGTGCCAGCAGTGAATCGACAGCCCATAATTCACCCCTCCACTTT. Translation: CASSESTAHNSPLHF.

The V call is TRBV5-1, the J call TRBJ1-6, with D perhaps matching TRBD1 (6 bases). V gave up 4 bases and J gave up 9 bases, with 14 bases separating them. The CDR3 consists of 14 residues. Germline values: CDR1 SGHRS, CDR2 YFSETQ. This chain's CDR3 is CASSDPRGGSPLHF. In DNA form, the CDR3 reads TGCGCCAGCAGCGACCCCAGGGGTGGTTCACCCCTCCACTTT.

Only a few counts were recorded for this clone. The chain joins TRBV5-4 to TRBJ2-6, with D tentatively TRBD1 (6 bases). Germline V gene sequence: CDR1 SGHNT, CDR2 YYREEE (reference sequence). V lost 4 bases and J 4 bases, leaving 12 bases between the germline ends. The CDR3 spans 15 residues. CDR3 DNA sequence: TGTGCCAGCAGCGTCAGGGGTGCCGGGGCCAACGTCCTGACTTTC. This codes for CASSVRGAGANVLTF.

The chain combines TRBV5-4 with TRBJ1-2, with 11 bases aligning to TRBD1. This CDR3 comprises 17 residues. Germline values: CDR1 SGHNT, CDR2 YYREEE (reference sequence). V lost 4 bases, J lost 4 bases, and 12 bases stayed unmatched. The CDR3, as DNA: TGTGCCAGCAGCCCGGGGACAGGGGGAGGCTTTGGCTATGGCTACACCTTC. The encoded protein is CASSPGTGGGFGYGYTF.

This clone was found once. CDR3 sequence (DNA): TGTGCCAGCAGTAGACTAGCGGTTACCTCCTACGAGCAGTACTTC. Its protein is CASSRLAVTSYEQYF. The rearrangement links TRBV6-2 or TRBV6-3 to TRBJ2-7; TRBD2 agrees at 9 bases. Trimming took 5 bases from V and 0 from J; bases not matched to a gene: 5. In germline, CDR1 is MNHEY, CDR2 SVGEGT. The CDR3 totals 15 residues.